This T cell receptor (beta chain) was recorded in a study of OX40 agonist ivuxolimab in advanced cancers. Turning to the study itself: Mean age approximately 59 years, range roughly 23 to 79; nearly 85% male.

This clone was seen only once. This CDR3 is also generated by other DNA sequences in the sample. The method was immunoSEQ multiplex PCR; TCRdb's version includes in-frame clones alone and lacks a portion of them. The sample holds about 37,000 clones, around four fifths seen once. V lost 0 bases, J lost 4 bases, and 10 bases lay in between. CDR1 MNHNS and CDR2 SASEGT come from the germline V gene. The CDR3 sequence is 14 residues long. This receptor was obtained from an adult with an advanced solid tumor such as melanoma, head and neck, liver or kidney cancer. The chain links TRBV6-1 to TRBJ2-7; D tentatively fits TRBD1 or TRBD2 (5 bases each). The sequencing here drew on CD4+ or CD8+ T cells sorted from blood, taken in a trial of the OX40 agonist ivuxolimab. CDR3 in DNA: TGTGCCAGCAGTGAAGCGCTTGGGGGATACGAGCAGTACTTC. It codes for CASSEALGGYEQYF.